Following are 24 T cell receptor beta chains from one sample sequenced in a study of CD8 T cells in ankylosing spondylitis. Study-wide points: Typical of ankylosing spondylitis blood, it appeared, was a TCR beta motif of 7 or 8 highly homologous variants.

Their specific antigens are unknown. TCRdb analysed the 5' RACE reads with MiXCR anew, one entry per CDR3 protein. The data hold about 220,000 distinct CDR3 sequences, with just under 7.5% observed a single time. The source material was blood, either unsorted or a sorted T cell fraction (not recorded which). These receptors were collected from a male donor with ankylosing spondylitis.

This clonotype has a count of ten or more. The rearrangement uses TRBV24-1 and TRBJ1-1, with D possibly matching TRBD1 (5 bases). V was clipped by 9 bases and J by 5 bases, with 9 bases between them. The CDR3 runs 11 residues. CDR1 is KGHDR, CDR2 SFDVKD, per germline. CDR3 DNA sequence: TGTGCCACCGCCCGGGGGACTGAAGCTTTCTTT. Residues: CATARGTEAFF.

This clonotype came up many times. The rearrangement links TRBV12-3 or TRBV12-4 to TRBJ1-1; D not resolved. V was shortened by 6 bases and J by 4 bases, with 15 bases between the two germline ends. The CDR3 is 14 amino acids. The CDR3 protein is CASSPNGRATEAFF. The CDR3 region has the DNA TGTGCCAGCAGCCCAAACGGACGGGCCACTGAAGCTTTCTTT.

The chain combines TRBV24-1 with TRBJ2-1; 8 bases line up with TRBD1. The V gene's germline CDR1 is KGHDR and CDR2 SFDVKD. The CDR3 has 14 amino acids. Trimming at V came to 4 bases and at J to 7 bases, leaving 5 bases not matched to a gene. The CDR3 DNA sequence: TGTGCCACCAGTGACCTGCGACAGGGGAATGAGCAGTTCTTC. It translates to CATSDLRQGNEQFF.

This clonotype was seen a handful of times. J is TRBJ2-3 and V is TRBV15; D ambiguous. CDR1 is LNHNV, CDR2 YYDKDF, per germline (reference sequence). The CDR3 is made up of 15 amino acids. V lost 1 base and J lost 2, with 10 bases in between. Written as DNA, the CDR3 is TGTGCCACCAGCAGAGCGTCTAGTCCCACAGATACGCAGTATTTT. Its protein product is CATSRASSPTDTQYF.

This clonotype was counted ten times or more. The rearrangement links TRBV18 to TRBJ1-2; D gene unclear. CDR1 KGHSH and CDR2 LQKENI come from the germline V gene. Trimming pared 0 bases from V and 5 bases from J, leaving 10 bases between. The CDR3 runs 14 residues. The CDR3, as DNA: TGTGCCAGCTCACCACCGCCTGATTCATATGGCTACACCTTC. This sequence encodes CASSPPPDSYGYTF. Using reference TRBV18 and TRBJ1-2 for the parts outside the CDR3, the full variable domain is NAGVMQNPRHLVRRRGQEARLRCSPMKGHSHVYWYRQLPEEGLKFMVYLQKENIIDESGMPKERFSAEFPKEGPSILRIQQVVRGDSAAYFCASSPPPDSYGYTFGSGTRLTVV.

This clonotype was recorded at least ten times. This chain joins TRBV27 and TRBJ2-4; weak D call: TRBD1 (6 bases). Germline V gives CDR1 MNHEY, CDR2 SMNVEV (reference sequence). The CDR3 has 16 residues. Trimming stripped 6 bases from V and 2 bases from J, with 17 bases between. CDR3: CASREAGVWTKNIQYF. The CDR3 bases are TGTGCCAGCAGAGAAGCAGGGGTTTGGACCAAAAACATTCAGTACTTC.

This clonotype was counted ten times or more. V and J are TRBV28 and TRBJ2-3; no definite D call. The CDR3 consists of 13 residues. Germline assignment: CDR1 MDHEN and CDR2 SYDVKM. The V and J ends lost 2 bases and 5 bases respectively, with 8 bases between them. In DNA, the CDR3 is TGTGCCAGCAGTTTAGGCCGGCGAGATACGCAGTATTTT. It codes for CASSLGRRDTQYF. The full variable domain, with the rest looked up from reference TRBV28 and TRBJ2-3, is DVKVTQSSRYLVKRTGEKVFLECVQDMDHENMFWYRQDPGLGLRLIYFSYDVKMKEKGDIPEGYSVSREKKERFSLILESASTNQTSMYLCASSLGRRDTQYFGPGTRLTVL.

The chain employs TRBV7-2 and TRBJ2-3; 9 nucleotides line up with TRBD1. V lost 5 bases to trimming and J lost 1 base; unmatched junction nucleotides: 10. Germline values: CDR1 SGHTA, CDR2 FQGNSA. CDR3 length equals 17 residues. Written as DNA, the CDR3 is TGTGCCAGCAGCGTCCTACAGGGGGCGTTGGGCACAGATACGCAGTATTTT. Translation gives CASSVLQGALGTDTQYF.

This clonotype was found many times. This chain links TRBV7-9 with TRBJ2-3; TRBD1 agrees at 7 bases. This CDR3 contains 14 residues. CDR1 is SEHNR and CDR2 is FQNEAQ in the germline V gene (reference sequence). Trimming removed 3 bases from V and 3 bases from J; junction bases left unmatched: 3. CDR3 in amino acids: CASSFGQDTDTQYF. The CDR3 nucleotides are TGTGCCAGCAGCTTCGGACAGGATACAGATACGCAGTATTTT.

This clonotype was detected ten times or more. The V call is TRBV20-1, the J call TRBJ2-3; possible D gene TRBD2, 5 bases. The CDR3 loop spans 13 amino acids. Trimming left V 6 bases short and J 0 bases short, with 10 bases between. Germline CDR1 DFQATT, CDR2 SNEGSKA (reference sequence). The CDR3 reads CSATMWSTDTQYF. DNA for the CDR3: TGCAGTGCGACTATGTGGAGCACAGATACGCAGTATTTT.

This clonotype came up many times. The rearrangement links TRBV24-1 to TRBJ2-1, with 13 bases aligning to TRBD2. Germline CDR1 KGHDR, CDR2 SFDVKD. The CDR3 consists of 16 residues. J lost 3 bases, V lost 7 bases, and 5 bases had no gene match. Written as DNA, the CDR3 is TGTGCCACCAGCGGGGGACTAGCGGGATACTACAATGAGCAGTTCTTC. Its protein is CATSGGLAGYYNEQFF.

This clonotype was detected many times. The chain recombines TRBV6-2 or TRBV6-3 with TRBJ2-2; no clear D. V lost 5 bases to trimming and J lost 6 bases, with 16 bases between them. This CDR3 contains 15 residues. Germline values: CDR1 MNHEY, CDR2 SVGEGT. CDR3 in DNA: TGTGCCAGCAGTCCCTCCACCGTTGTGGCCGGGGAGCTGTTTTTT. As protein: CASSPSTVVAGELFF.

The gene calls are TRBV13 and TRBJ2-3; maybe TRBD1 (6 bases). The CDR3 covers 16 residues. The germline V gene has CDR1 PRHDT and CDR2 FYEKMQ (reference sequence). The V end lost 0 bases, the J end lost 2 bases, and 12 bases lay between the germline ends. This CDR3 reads CASSLGGDKYTDTQYF. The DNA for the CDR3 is TGTGCCAGCAGCTTAGGGGGGGACAAATACACAGATACGCAGTATTTT.

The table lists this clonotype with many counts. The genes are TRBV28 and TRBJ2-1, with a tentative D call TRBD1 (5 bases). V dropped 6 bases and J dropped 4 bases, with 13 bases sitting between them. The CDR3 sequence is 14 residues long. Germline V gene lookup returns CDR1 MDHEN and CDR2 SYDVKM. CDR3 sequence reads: CASRQSQAYNEQFF. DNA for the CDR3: TGTGCCAGCAGACAGTCACAGGCTTACAATGAGCAGTTCTTC.

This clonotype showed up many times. The CDR3 bases are TGCAGTGCTAGGGCTAGCGTACAGTTCTTC. Its protein is CSARASVQFF. The chain employs TRBV20-1 and TRBJ2-1; possible D gene TRBD2, 6 bases. The CDR3 is 10 residues long. V was trimmed by 3 bases and J by 13 bases, leaving 10 bases between them. Germline CDR1 DFQATT, CDR2 SNEGSKA (reference sequence).

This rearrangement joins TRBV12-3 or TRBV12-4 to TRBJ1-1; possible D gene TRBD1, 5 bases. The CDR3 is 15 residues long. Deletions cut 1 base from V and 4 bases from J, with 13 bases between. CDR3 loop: CASSLGGGAVTEAFF. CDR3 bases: TGTGCCAGCAGTTTAGGGGGGGGTGCGGTCACTGAAGCTTTCTTT.

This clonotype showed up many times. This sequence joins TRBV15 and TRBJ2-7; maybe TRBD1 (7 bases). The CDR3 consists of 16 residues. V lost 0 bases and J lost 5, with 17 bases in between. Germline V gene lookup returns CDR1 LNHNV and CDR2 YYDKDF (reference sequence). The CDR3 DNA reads TGTGCCACCAGCAGAGATCCGGCTCAGGGGGGACACGAGCAGTACTTC. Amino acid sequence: CATSRDPAQGGHEQYF.

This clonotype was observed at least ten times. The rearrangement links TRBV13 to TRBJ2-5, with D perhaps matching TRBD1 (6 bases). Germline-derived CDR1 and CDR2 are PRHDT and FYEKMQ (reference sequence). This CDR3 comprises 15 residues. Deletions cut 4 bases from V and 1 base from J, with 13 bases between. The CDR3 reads CASSSLTGFQETQYF. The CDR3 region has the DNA TGTGCCAGCAGCTCCCTAACAGGGTTCCAAGAGACCCAGTACTTC.

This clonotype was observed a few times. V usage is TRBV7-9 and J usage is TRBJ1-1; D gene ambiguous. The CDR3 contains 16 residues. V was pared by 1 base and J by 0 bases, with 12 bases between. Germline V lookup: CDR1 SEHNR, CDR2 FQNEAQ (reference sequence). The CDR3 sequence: CASSLDRGSLNTEAFF. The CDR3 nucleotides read TGTGCCAGCAGCTTAGACCGTGGCAGCTTGAACACTGAAGCTTTCTTT.

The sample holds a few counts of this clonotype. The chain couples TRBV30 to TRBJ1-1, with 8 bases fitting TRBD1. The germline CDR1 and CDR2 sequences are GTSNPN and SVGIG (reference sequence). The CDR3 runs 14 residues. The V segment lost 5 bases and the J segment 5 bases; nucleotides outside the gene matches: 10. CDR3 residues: CAWEPGGGSTEAFF. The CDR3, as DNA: TGTGCCTGGGAACCAGGGGGCGGTAGTACTGAAGCTTTCTTT.

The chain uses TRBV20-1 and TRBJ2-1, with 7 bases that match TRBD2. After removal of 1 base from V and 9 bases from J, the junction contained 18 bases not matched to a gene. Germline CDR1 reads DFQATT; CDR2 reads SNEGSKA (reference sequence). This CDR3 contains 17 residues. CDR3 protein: CSARVWAQREYEIEQFF. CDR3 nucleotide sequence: TGCAGTGCTAGAGTTTGGGCTCAGCGGGAATATGAAATTGAGCAGTTCTTC.

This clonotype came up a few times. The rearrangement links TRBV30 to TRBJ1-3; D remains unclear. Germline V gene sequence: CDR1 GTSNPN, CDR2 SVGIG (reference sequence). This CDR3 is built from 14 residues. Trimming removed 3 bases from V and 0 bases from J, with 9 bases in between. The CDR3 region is CAWRGKSSGNTIYF. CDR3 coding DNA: TGTGCCTGGAGGGGAAAGAGCTCTGGAAACACCATATATTTT.

The CDR3 DNA reads as TGTGCCAGCAGCCCTCCTTGGGAGGCTAGCACAGATACGCAGTATTTT. Translating it yields CASSPPWEASTDTQYF. This sequence joins TRBV5-4 and TRBJ2-3; a possible D gene is TRBD2 (6 bases). V was pared by 4 bases and J by 0 bases, with 15 bases between. This CDR3 is 16 amino acids long. Germline values: CDR1 SGHNT, CDR2 YYREEE (reference sequence).

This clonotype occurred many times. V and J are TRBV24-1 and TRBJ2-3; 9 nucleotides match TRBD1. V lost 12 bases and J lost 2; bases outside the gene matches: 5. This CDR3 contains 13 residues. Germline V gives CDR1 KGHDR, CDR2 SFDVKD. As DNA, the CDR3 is TGTGCCGCTGGGGACAGGGACACAGATACGCAGTATTTT. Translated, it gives CAAGDRDTDTQYF.